One and the same sample provided the 23 T cell receptor beta chains below, sequenced in a study of CD8+ T cells in alopecia areata. Treatment here: oral pan-JAK inhibitor, 5-10 mg twice daily. Sequencing used cDNA as its template, made by extracting RNA and reverse transcribing it. Sequencing was performed with immunoSEQ multiplex PCR; in TCRdb, only in-frame clones are kept and a portion is missing. The sample consists of roughly 180,000 clones, 45% to 60% of them appearing once. Here the sequenced sample was CD8+ T cells sorted from blood, taken between weeks 51 and 52, from a patient treated with tofacitinib. These receptors were collected from a human donor with alopecia areata.

V and J are TRBV7-2 and TRBJ1-2; D unresolved. The length of the CDR3 is 13 residues. Germline loops: CDR1 SGHTA, CDR2 FQGNSA. The ends were cut back, 1 base at V and 7 bases at J, with 10 bases in the middle. CDR3 DNA: TGTGCCAGCAGCTTAGTTCGGTCCCCTGGCTACACCTTC. As protein: CASSLVRSPGYTF. Full variable domain (remainder filled in from reference TRBV7-2 and TRBJ1-2): GAGVSQSPSNKVTEKGKDVELRCDPISGHTALYWYRQSLGQGLEFLIYFQGNSAPDKSGLPSDRFSAERTGGSVSTLTIQRTQQEDSAVYLCASSLVRSPGYTFGSGTRLTVV.

The genes are TRBV6-5 and TRBJ2-7, with TRBD1 identical over 7 bases. The CDR3 is made up of 16 amino acids. Germline CDR1 reads MNHEY; CDR2 reads SVGAGI. The trim removed 2 bases at V and 7 bases at J, leaving 14 bases unmatched. Here the CDR3 reads CASSYPGTAERNEQYF. CDR3 in DNA: TGTGCCAGCAGTTACCCCGGGACAGCGGAGCGGAATGAGCAGTACTTC.

The V call is TRBV19, the J call TRBJ2-2; no clear D gene. The CDR3 sequence is 13 residues long. Per the germline V gene, CDR1 is LNHDA and CDR2 is SQIVND (reference sequence). The V end lost 7 bases, the J end lost 7 bases, and 13 bases lay between the germline ends. DNA for the CDR3: TGTGCCAGTAACGATTGGGTTGGCGGGGAGCTGTTTTTT. Translated: CASNDWVGGELFF.

In DNA form, the CDR3 reads TGTGCCAGCAGCCACTACCCGGGACTAGCGGCTAACAATGAGCAGTTCTTC. Encoded protein: CASSHYPGLAANNEQFF. The chain links TRBV11-2 to TRBJ2-1; the match to TRBD2 covers 11 bases. Germline CDR1 is SGHAT and CDR2 is FQNNGV. The CDR3 is 17 residues long. The J segment lost 5 bases and the V segment lost 5 bases, leaving 11 bases of the junction unmatched.

This clone came up a few times. The chain has TRBV7-9 and TRBJ2-7, with 8 bases that match TRBD1. Germline CDR1 SEHNR, CDR2 FQNEAQ (reference sequence). This CDR3 is built from 17 residues. J lost 4 bases, V lost 1 base, and 12 bases had no gene match. CDR3 coding DNA: TGTGCCAGCAGCTTAGTGGGACAGGCTGCTCCGGAGTACGAGCAGTACTTC. It yields the protein CASSLVGQAAPEYEQYF.

This clone was seen many times. The chain uses TRBV4-1 and TRBJ2-1, with D tentatively TRBD2 (6 bases). V was trimmed by 6 bases and J by 1 base, leaving 10 bases between them. The CDR3 covers 14 residues. CDR1 is MGHRA and CDR2 is YSYEKL in the germline V gene. CDR3 residues: CASSDGLSYNEQFF. The CDR3 region has the DNA TGCGCCAGCAGTGACGGACTATCCTACAATGAGCAGTTCTTC.

A note on this clone: Other DNA sequences from this sample encode an identical CDR3 as well. The chain links TRBV7-2 to TRBJ2-5; D assignment may be TRBD1 or TRBD2 (5 bases each). From germline, CDR1 is SGHTA and CDR2 FQGNSA. The CDR3 is 15 residues long. Trimming left V 2 bases short and J 2 bases short, with 12 bases between. The CDR3 sequence: CASSLLRGVQETQYF. In DNA, the CDR3 is TGTGCCAGCAGCTTATTAAGGGGAGTTCAAGAGACCCAGTACTTC.

J is TRBJ1-6 and V is TRBV5-4, with 12 positions matching TRBD1. Trimming cost V 4 bases and J 9 bases; bases outside gene matches: 5. Germline lookup yields CDR1 SGHNT and CDR2 YYREEE (reference sequence). The CDR3 has 15 residues. CDR3 in DNA: TGTGCCAGCAGCGGGACAGGGGGCTTAAGTTCACCCCTCCACTTT. This codes for CASSGTGGLSSPLHF.

The rearrangement links TRBV4-1 to TRBJ2-7; TRBD1 aligns across 9 bases. Germline V lookup: CDR1 MGHRA, CDR2 YSYEKL. CDR3 length: 14 residues. After removal of 4 bases from V and 1 base from J, the junction contained 2 bases not matched to a gene. The chain's CDR3 is CASSLGQGSYEQYF. CDR3 nucleotide sequence: TGCGCCAGCAGCCTAGGACAGGGGTCCTACGAGCAGTACTTC.

The chain recombines TRBV5-6 with TRBJ2-7; possibly TRBD1 or TRBD2 for D (5 bases each). Per germline, CDR1 SGHDT and CDR2 YYEEEE. The CDR3 extends over 16 amino acids. V was pared by 3 bases and J by 0 bases, with 16 bases between. CDR3 nucleotides: TGTGCCAGCAGCTCCGCAGGGTCAGGGAGCTCCTACGAGCAGTACTTC. It specifies CASSSAGSGSSYEQYF.

The chain is built from TRBV6-5 and TRBJ2-3; D tentatively fits TRBD1 or TRBD2 (5 bases each). Trimming cost V 7 bases and J 5 bases, with 10 bases left between them. Germline V gene sequence: CDR1 MNHEY, CDR2 SVGAGI. The CDR3 has 12 amino acids. CDR3 sequence: CASTGAGDTQYF. CDR3 bases: TGTGCCAGCACCGGGGCAGGAGATACGCAGTATTTT.

About this clone itself: The sample holds other DNA sequences that translate to the same CDR3. The chain is built from TRBV6-6 and TRBJ1-1; possibly TRBD1 for D (5 bases). This CDR3 spans 12 amino acids. Germline V gene lookup returns CDR1 MNHNY and CDR2 SVGAGI (reference sequence). The V and J ends lost 3 bases and 5 bases respectively, with 7 bases between them. The CDR3 loop is CASSYGGTEAFF. The CDR3 nucleotides read TGTGCCAGCAGTTATGGGGGAACTGAAGCTTTCTTT.

The rearrangement uses TRBV7-9 and TRBJ2-3; no reliable D call. Per germline, CDR1 SEHNR and CDR2 FQNEAQ (reference sequence). The V end was cut by 5 bases, the J end by 2 bases, with 8 bases between. The CDR3 is 13 amino acids. CDR3 protein: CASSPDITDTQYF. The CDR3 nucleotides are TGTGCCAGCAGCCCCGATATCACAGATACGCAGTATTTT.

The chain recombines TRBV27 with TRBJ2-7; TRBD1 might be the D (5 bases). The CDR3 covers 14 residues. From germline, CDR1 is MNHEY and CDR2 SMNVEV (reference sequence). Trimming left V 4 bases short and J 4 bases short, with 14 bases between. The CDR3 sequence: CASSSGQARYEQYF. The CDR3 DNA is TGTGCCAGCAGTTCAGGACAAGCCAGATACGAGCAGTACTTC.

This chain links TRBV27 with TRBJ2-5; no clear D gene. Trimming took off 4 bases at V and 0 bases at J, with 6 bases between the two ends. CDR3 length: 13 amino acids. Germline-derived CDR1 and CDR2 are MNHEY and SMNVEV (reference sequence). CDR3 sequence (DNA): TGTGCCAGCAGTTCGACCTACCAAGAGACCCAGTACTTC. Translated, it gives CASSSTYQETQYF.

The genes are TRBV13 and TRBJ1-2, with D unclear. This CDR3 has 15 amino acids. Trimming removed 5 bases at V and 3 bases at J, with 16 bases between. Germline assignment: CDR1 PRHDT and CDR2 FYEKMQ (reference sequence). CDR3 loop: CASSTREGFDYGYTF. As DNA, the CDR3 is TGTGCCAGCAGCACCCGGGAGGGCTTTGACTATGGCTACACCTTC.

DNA for the CDR3: TGTGCCTGGAGTGCCGAAAACAGGGGGCCCCAAGAGACCCAGTACTTC. It codes for CAWSAENRGPQETQYF. The chain recombines TRBV30 with TRBJ2-5, with 9 bases aligning to TRBD1. The CDR3 is 16 residues long. The V segment lost 1 base and the J segment 1 base; nucleotides outside the gene matches: 7. Per the germline V gene, CDR1 is GTSNPN and CDR2 is SVGIG (reference sequence).

This clone was seen more than once but under ten times. This chain links TRBV6-6 with TRBJ1-2, with D possibly being TRBD1 (5 bases). Germline-derived CDR1 and CDR2 are MNHNY and SVGAGI (reference sequence). The V end was cut by 0 bases, the J end by 8 bases, with 13 bases between. CDR3 size: 14 residues. The CDR3 here is CASSYSQSDRGYTF. The DNA of the CDR3 is TGTGCCAGCAGTTACTCCCAGTCAGACAGAGGCTACACCTTC.

V is TRBV6-1 and J is TRBJ2-5; D may be TRBD1 (5 bases). V was pared by 2 bases and J by 5 bases, with 12 bases between. The CDR3 loop spans 14 amino acids. Germline CDR1 reads MNHNS; CDR2 reads SASEGT. CDR3 sequence (DNA): TGTGCCAGCAGTGAAAGGGGCTTTGGGGAGACCCAGTACTTC. This gives the protein CASSERGFGETQYF.

The chain has TRBV4-3 and TRBJ2-3; maybe TRBD2 (7 bases). Germline V gene sequence: CDR1 LGHNA, CDR2 YSLEER. V lost 3 bases, J lost 3 bases, and 13 bases lay in between. This CDR3 region has 15 residues. The CDR3 DNA reads TGCGCCAGCAGCCATGGGGAGGGGGGGACAGATACGCAGTATTTT. Protein: CASSHGEGGTDTQYF.

This clone turned up a few times. This chain connects TRBV4-3 to TRBJ1-1, with D unclear. CDR1 and CDR2 (germline): LGHNA, YSLEER. The CDR3 is made up of 15 amino acids. Trimming took 0 bases from V and 1 from J, leaving 9 bases between them. CDR3 in amino acids: CASSQDAQKNTEAFF. For the CDR3, the DNA is TGCGCCAGCAGCCAAGATGCACAGAAGAACACTGAAGCTTTCTTT.

The chain has TRBV6-1 and TRBJ2-5, with 7 bases lining up with TRBD1. V was pared by 4 bases and J by 4 bases, with 6 bases of the junction left unmatched. The CDR3 spans 14 residues. Germline V lookup: CDR1 MNHNS, CDR2 SASEGT. The CDR3 region has the DNA TGTGCCAGCAGTGCCCGGGACAGAGCAGAGACCCAGTACTTC. It yields the protein CASSARDRAETQYF.

The chain employs TRBV10-1 and TRBJ2-3, with 9 bases aligning to TRBD2. CDR3 length equals 16 residues. Germline CDR1 and CDR2: WNHNN and SYGVQD (reference sequence). Losses at the gene ends were 0 bases for V and 4 bases for J; bases not matched to a gene: 5. In DNA, the CDR3 is TGCGCCAGCAGTGAGTCAGTAGCGGGGGAAGCAGATACGCAGTATTTT. It yields the protein CASSESVAGEADTQYF.